The source of this T cell receptor (beta chain) is a study of OX40 agonist ivuxolimab in advanced cancers. Study background: While on treatment, patients had intravenous ivuxolimab at 0.01 to 10 mg/kg every 2 weeks. Mean age about 60 years, range about 20 to 79; around 80% male.

Sequencing used immunoSEQ multiplex PCR; TCRdb keeps in-frame clones, though not all of them. The data show some 85,000 clones, around 86% seen once. Germline lookup yields CDR1 KGHSH and CDR2 LQKENI. This CDR3 has 15 residues. The V end was cut by 6 bases, the J end by 2 bases, with 15 bases between. The sequence derives from an adult with an advanced solid tumor such as melanoma, head and neck, liver or kidney cancer. This specimen consisted of CD4+ or CD8+ T cells sorted from blood, obtained in a trial of the OX40 agonist ivuxolimab. The V call is TRBV18, the J call TRBJ2-3; possible D gene TRBD2, 6 bases. This CDR3 reads CASSSVSGDTDTQYF. DNA of the CDR3: TGTGCCAGCTCTTCAGTCTCGGGAGACACAGATACGCAGTATTTT.